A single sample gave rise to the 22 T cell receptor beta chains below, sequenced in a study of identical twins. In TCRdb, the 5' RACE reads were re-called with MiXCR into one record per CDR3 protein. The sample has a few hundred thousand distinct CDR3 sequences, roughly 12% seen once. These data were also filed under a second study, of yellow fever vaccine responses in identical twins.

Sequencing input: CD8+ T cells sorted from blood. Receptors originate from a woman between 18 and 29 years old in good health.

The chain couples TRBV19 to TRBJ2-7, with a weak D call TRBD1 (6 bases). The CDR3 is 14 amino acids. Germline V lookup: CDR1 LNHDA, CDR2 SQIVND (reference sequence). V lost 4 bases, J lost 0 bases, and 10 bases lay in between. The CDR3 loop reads CASSTSGASYEQYF. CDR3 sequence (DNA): TGTGCCAGTAGTACCTCAGGGGCCTCCTACGAGCAGTACTTC.

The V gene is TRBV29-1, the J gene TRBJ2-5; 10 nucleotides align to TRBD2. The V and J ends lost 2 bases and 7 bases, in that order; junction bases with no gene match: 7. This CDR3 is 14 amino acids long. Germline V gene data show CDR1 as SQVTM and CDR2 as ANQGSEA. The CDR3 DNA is TGCAGCGTTGAATGGGGTAGCGGGGGGTTGACCCAGTACTTC. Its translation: CSVEWGSGGLTQYF.

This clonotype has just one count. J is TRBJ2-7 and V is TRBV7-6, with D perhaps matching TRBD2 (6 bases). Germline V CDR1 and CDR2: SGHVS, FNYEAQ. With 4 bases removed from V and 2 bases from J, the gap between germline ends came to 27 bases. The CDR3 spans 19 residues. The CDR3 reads CASSSGPDPLGDFAYEQYF. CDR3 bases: TGTGCCAGCAGCTCGGGGCCGGATCCCCTGGGGGACTTTGCCTACGAGCAGTACTTC.

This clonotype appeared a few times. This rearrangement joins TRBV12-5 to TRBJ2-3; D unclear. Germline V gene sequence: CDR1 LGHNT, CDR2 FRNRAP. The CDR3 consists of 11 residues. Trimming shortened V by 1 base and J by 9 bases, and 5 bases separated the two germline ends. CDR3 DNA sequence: TGTGCTAGTGGTTTGGGGGGAACGCAGTATTTT. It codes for CASGLGGTQYF.

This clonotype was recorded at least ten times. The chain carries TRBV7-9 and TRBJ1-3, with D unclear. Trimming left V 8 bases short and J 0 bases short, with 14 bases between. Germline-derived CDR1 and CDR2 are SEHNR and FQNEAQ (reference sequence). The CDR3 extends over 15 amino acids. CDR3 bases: TGTGCCAGCTCCGGAGAGGATTTCTCTGGAAACACCATATATTTT. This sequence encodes CASSGEDFSGNTIYF. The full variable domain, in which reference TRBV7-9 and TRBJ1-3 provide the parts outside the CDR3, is DTGVSQNPRHKITKRGQNVTFRCDPISEHNRLYWYRQTLGQGPEFLTYFQNEAQLEKSRLLSDRFSAERPKGSFSTLEIQRTEQGDSAMYLCASSGEDFSGNTIYFGEGSWLTVV.

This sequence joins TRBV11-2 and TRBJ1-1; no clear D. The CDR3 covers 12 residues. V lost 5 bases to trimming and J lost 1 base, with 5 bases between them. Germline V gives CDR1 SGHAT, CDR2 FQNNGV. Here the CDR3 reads CASSHPNTEAFF. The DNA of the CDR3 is TGTGCCAGCAGCCACCCGAACACTGAAGCTTTCTTT.

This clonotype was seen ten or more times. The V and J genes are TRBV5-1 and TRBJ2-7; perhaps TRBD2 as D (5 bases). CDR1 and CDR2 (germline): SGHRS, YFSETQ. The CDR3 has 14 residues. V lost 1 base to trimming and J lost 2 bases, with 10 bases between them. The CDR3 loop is CASSLRAETYEQYF. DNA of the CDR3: TGCGCCAGCAGCTTGAGAGCGGAGACCTACGAGCAGTACTTC.

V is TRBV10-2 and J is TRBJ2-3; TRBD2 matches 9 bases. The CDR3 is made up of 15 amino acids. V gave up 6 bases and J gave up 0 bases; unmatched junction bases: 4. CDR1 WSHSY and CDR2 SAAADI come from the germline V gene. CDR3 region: CASSGTSRSTDTQYF. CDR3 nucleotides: TGCGCCAGCAGCGGGACTAGCCGCAGCACAGATACGCAGTATTTT.

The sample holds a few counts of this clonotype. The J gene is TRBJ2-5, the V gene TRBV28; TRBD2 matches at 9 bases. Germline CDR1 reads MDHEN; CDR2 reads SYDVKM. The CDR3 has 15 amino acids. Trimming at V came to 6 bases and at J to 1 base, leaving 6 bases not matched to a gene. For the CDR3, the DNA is TGTGCCAGCAGCTCCAGAGCGGGAGGCCAAGAGACCCAGTACTTC. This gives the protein CASSSRAGGQETQYF.

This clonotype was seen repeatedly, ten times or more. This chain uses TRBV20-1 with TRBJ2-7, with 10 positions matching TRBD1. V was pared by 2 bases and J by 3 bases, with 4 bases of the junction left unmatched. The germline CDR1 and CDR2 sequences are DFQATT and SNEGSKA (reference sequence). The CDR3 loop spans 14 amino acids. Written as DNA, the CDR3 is TGCAGTGCTAGAACGGGACAGGGGAACTACGAGCAGTACGTC. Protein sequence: CSARTGQGNYEQYV.

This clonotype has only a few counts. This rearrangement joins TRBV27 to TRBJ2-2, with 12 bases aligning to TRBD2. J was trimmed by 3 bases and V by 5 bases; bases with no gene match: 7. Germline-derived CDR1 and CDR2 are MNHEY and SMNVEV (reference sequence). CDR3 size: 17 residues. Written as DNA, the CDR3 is TGTGCCAGCAGTCGCGGACTAGCGGGACAAGACACCGGGGAGCTGTTTTTT. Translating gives CASSRGLAGQDTGELFF.

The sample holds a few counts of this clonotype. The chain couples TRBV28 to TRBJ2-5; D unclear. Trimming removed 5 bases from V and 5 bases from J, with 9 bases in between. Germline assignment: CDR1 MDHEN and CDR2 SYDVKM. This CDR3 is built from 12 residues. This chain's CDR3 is CASSTYEETQYF. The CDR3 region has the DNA TGTGCCAGCAGTACTTACGAGGAGACCCAGTACTTC.

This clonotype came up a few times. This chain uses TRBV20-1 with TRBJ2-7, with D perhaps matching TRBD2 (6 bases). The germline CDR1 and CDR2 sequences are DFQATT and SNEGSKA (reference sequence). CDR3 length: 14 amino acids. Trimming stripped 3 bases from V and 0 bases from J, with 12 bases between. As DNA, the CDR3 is TGCAGTGCTAGGGGCCGGGAGAGCTCCTACGAGCAGTACGTC. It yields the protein CSARGRESSYEQYV.

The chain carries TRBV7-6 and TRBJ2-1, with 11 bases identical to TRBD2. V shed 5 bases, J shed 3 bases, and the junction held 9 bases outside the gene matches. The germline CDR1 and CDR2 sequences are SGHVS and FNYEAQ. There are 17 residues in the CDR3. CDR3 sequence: CASSNPTSGSLYNEQFF. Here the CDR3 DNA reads TGTGCCAGCAGCAACCCTACTAGCGGGAGTCTCTACAATGAGCAGTTCTTC.

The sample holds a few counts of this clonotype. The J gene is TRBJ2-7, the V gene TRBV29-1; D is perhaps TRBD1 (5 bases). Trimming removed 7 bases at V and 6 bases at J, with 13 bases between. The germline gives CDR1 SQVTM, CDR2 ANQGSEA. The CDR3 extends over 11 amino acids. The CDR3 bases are TGCAGCGCACAATCAGGGCGCGAGCAGTACGTC. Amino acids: CSAQSGREQYV.

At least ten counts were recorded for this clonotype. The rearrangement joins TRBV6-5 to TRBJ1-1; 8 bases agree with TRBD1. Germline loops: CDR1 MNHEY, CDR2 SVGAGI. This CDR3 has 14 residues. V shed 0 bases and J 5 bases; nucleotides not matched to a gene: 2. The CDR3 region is CASSYSDRETEAFF. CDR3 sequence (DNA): TGTGCCAGCAGTTACTCGGACAGGGAGACTGAAGCTTTCTTT.

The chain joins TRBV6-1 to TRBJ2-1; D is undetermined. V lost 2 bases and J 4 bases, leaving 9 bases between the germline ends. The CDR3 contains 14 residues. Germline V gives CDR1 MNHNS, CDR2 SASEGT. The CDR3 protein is CASSEQAEYNEQFF. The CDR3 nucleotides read TGTGCCAGCAGTGAACAAGCAGAGTACAATGAGCAGTTCTTC.

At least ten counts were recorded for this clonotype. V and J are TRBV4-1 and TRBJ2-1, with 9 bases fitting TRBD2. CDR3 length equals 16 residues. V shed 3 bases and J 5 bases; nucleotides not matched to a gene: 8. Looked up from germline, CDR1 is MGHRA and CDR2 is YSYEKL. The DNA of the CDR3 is TGCGCCAGCAGCCAGGGAACTAGCGGGTACAACAATGAGCAGTTCTTC. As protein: CASSQGTSGYNNEQFF.

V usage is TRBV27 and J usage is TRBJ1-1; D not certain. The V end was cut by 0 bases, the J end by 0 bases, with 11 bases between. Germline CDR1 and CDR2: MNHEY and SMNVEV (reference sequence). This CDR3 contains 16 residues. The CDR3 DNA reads TGTGCCAGCAGTTTATCGGTGGAGTACATGAACACTGAAGCTTTCTTT. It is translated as CASSLSVEYMNTEAFF.

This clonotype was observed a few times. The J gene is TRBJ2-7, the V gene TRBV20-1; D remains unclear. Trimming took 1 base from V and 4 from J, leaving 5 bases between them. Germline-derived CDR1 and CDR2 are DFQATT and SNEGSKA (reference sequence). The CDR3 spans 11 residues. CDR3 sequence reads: CSARALYEQYV. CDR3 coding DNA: TGCAGTGCTAGAGCTCTATACGAGCAGTACGTC.

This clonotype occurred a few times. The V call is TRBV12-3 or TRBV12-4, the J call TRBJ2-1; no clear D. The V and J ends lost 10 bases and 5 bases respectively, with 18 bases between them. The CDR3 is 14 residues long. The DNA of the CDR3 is TGTGCCACAAGCCCCATACTGTTCGACAATGAGCAGTTCTTC. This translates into CATSPILFDNEQFF.

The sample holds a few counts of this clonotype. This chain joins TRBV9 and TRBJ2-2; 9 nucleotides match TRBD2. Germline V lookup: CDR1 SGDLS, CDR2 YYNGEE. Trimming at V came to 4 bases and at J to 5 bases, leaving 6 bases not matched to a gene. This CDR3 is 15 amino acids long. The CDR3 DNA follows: TGTGCCAGCAGCAGTAGCGGGAGTGGTACCGGGGAGCTGTTTTTT. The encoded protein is CASSSSGSGTGELFF.